The 18 T cell receptor beta chains below come from one sample, sequenced in a study of blood T cells in healthy people across ages. For the second PCR, which ran for about 6 to 11 cycles, a sample-barcoded 5' primer and a J-beta primer mix were used. TCRdb reprocessed the 5' RACE reads via MiXCR and lists one record per CDR3 protein. The sample holds roughly 1.7 million distinct CDR3 sequences, roughly 30% seen once. Sample: blood. The receptors originated from a woman aged 25-40 years in good health.

Many counts were recorded for this clonotype. The chain joins TRBV7-9 to TRBJ2-3, with D possibly being TRBD1 (5 bases). CDR1 is SEHNR and CDR2 is FQNEAQ in the germline V gene (reference sequence). There are 19 residues in the CDR3. Trimming took off 1 base at V and 1 base at J, with 21 bases between the two ends. The CDR3 nucleotides read TGTGCCAGCAGCTTAGTCGCAGGGTCGGCAGCCCACGGCACAGATACGCAGTATTTT. This codes for CASSLVAGSAAHGTDTQYF.

The J gene is TRBJ2-3, the V gene TRBV19; D may be TRBD2 (6 bases). V was shortened by 7 bases and J by 7 bases, with 15 bases between the two germline ends. The CDR3 consists of 13 residues. Germline CDR1 and CDR2: LNHDA and SQIVND (reference sequence). CDR3 residues: CASKVAAGNTQYF. The CDR3 DNA reads TGTGCCAGTAAGGTAGCGGCGGGAAATACGCAGTATTTT.

The chain combines TRBV7-9 with TRBJ2-7; no definite D call. V gave up 1 base and J gave up 9 bases, with 10 bases separating them. This CDR3 comprises 12 residues. From germline, CDR1 is SEHNR and CDR2 FQNEAQ (reference sequence). CDR3 bases: TGTGCCAGCAGCTTAGAGGAGTGGGTGCAGTACTTC. Translating it yields CASSLEEWVQYF.

V usage is TRBV29-1 and J usage is TRBJ1-1; D uncertain. Trimming took off 2 bases at V and 1 base at J, with 8 bases between the two ends. This CDR3 comprises 13 residues. Germline V CDR1 and CDR2: SQVTM, ANQGSEA. CDR3 sequence reads: CSVEPGWNTEAFF. The DNA for the CDR3 is TGCAGCGTTGAACCCGGCTGGAACACTGAAGCTTTCTTT.

To note about this clonotype: A much larger clone lies a single base off, so this may be a read error. The chain is built from TRBV20-1 and TRBJ2-7, with 8 bases that match TRBD2. The V gene's germline CDR1 is DFQATT and CDR2 SNEGSKA (reference sequence). The CDR3 consists of 13 residues. Losses at the gene ends were 5 bases for V and 1 base for J; bases not matched to a gene: 4. CDR3 protein: CSAVTSASYEQYF. Here the CDR3 DNA reads TGCAGTGCTGTGACTAGCGCATCCTACGAGCAGTACTTC.

This chain joins TRBV20-1 and TRBJ1-6, with a possible D match to TRBD1 (5 bases). The CDR3 has 14 residues. Trimming stripped 0 bases from V and 8 bases from J, with 11 bases between. Germline CDR1 and CDR2: DFQATT and SNEGSKA (reference sequence). The CDR3 DNA reads TGCAGTGCTAGAGAGGAGGGGATAGATTCACCCCTCCACTTT. Its translation is CSAREEGIDSPLHF.

This clonotype was counted a few times. The V and J genes are TRBV27 and TRBJ2-7, with D perhaps matching TRBD2 (5 bases). The CDR3 runs to 18 residues. Trimming shortened V by 1 base and J by 0 bases, and 19 bases separated the two germline ends. Germline CDR1 MNHEY, CDR2 SMNVEV (reference sequence). The CDR3 here is CASSLYNPPFSVSYEQYF. The CDR3 DNA follows: TGTGCCAGCAGTTTATATAATCCCCCTTTTAGCGTCTCCTACGAGCAGTACTTC.

The rearrangement links TRBV7-2 to TRBJ2-1, with D possibly TRBD2 on 5 matching bases. V was pared by 4 bases and J by 2 bases, with 15 bases between. Germline V gene sequence: CDR1 SGHTA, CDR2 FQGNSA. The CDR3 has 16 amino acids. Written as DNA, the CDR3 is TGTGCCAGCAGCTCAGGACTTTCCGTGGCCTACAATGAGCAGTTCTTC. Translated, it gives CASSSGLSVAYNEQFF.

This clonotype occurred a few times. The chain joins TRBV28 to TRBJ1-3; D not resolved. V lost 6 bases to trimming and J lost 2 bases, with 11 bases between them. This CDR3 spans 14 amino acids. Germline V gene lookup returns CDR1 MDHEN and CDR2 SYDVKM. The CDR3 DNA reads TGTGCCAGCAGACAGACACTTACTGGAAACACCATATATTTT. It specifies CASRQTLTGNTIYF.

This clonotype was seen more than once but under ten times. V gene TRBV7-9 combines with J gene TRBJ2-7; possibly TRBD1 or TRBD2 for D (7 bases each). V was shortened by 5 bases and J by 0 bases, with 14 bases between the two germline ends. The CDR3 is made up of 15 amino acids. CDR1 is SEHNR and CDR2 is FQNEAQ in the germline V gene (reference sequence). CDR3: CASSPQGGVSYEQYF. The CDR3 region has the DNA TGTGCCAGCAGCCCTCAGGGGGGGGTCTCCTACGAGCAGTACTTC.

This chain connects TRBV29-1 to TRBJ1-4; possible D gene TRBD1, 6 bases. The germline CDR1 and CDR2 sequences are SQVTM and ANQGSEA. Trimming stripped 6 bases from V and 4 bases from J, with 18 bases between. The CDR3 is 15 amino acids. The CDR3 region is CSVGVRGENNEKLFF. The CDR3 DNA reads TGCAGCGTCGGGGTCAGGGGAGAAAATAATGAAAAACTGTTTTTT. The full variable domain, its missing parts supplied by reference TRBV29-1 and TRBJ1-4, is SAVISQKPSRDICQRGTSLTIQCQVDSQVTMMFWYRQQPGQSLTLIATANQGSEATYESGFVIDKFPISRPNLTFSTLTVSNMSPEDSSIYLCSVGVRGENNEKLFFGSGTQLSVL.

This clonotype appeared a single time. This rearrangement joins TRBV28 to TRBJ2-7; D is unclear. Germline loops: CDR1 MDHEN, CDR2 SYDVKM. Trimming stripped 6 bases from V and 0 bases from J, with 15 bases between. The CDR3 consists of 15 residues. CDR3 loop: CASSYQSVSSYEQYF. The CDR3 nucleotides are TGTGCCAGCAGCTACCAATCCGTGAGCTCCTACGAGCAGTACTTC. Full variable domain (outside the CDR3, taken from reference TRBV28 and TRBJ2-7): DVKVTQSSRYLVKRTGEKVFLECVQDMDHENMFWYRQDPGLGLRLIYFSYDVKMKEKGDIPEGYSVSREKKERFSLILESASTNQTSMYLCASSYQSVSSYEQYFGPGTRLTVT.

This chain connects TRBV29-1 to TRBJ1-1; D uncertain. Germline CDR1 and CDR2: SQVTM and ANQGSEA. V was clipped by 1 base and J by 10 bases, with 10 bases between them. This CDR3 spans 11 amino acids. The CDR3 bases are TGCAGCGTTGAAGGAGTTGCCGGAGCTTTCTTT. Translation gives CSVEGVAGAFF.

V gene TRBV5-1 combines with J gene TRBJ2-3, with unresolved D. Germline assignment: CDR1 SGHRS and CDR2 YFSETQ. V was cut by 9 bases and J by 6 bases, with 20 bases left in between. The CDR3 sequence is 14 residues long. The CDR3 sequence: CATKGSSPLDTQYF. CDR3 nucleotide sequence: TGCGCCACCAAAGGTAGTAGCCCGCTGGATACGCAGTATTTT. The full variable domain, in which reference TRBV5-1 and TRBJ2-3 provide the parts outside the CDR3, is KAGVTQTPRYLIKTRGQQVTLSCSPISGHRSVSWYQQTPGQGLQFLFEYFSETQRNKGNFPGRFSGRQFSNSRSEMNVSTLELGDSALYLCATKGSSPLDTQYFGPGTRLTVL.

V gene TRBV12-3 or TRBV12-4 combines with J gene TRBJ1-5; TRBD1 is a possible D gene (6 bases). The CDR3 sequence is 14 residues long. V shed 6 bases and J shed 7 bases, with 16 bases lying between them. CDR3 sequence: CASSIGGPGQPQHF. The CDR3 bases are TGTGCCAGCAGCATTGGGGGGCCGGGCCAGCCCCAGCATTTT.

The rearrangement links TRBV30 to TRBJ2-5, with D uncertain. Germline V gene lookup returns CDR1 GTSNPN and CDR2 SVGIG (reference sequence). CDR3 length equals 10 residues. Deletions cut 5 bases from V and 3 bases from J, with 4 bases between. This CDR3 is CAWSKETQYF. CDR3 nucleotide sequence: TGTGCCTGGTCTAAAGAGACCCAGTACTTC. Complete variable domain (other parts from reference TRBV30 and TRBJ2-5): SQTIHQWPATLVQPVGSPLSLECTVEGTSNPNLYWYRQAAGRGLQLLFYSVGIGQISSEVPQNLSASRPQDRQFILSSKKLLLSDSGFYLCAWSKETQYFGPGTRLLVL.

The chain is built from TRBV20-1 and TRBJ2-5; either TRBD1 or TRBD2 may fit D (7 bases each). The length of the CDR3 is 15 residues. The germline V gene has CDR1 DFQATT and CDR2 SNEGSKA (reference sequence). Trimming cost V 3 bases and J 11 bases, with 25 bases left between them. CDR3 coding DNA: TGCAGTGCTAGCGGGGGGACAGTTTCTTACAATGAGCAGTACTTC. As protein: CSASGGTVSYNEQYF.

The V and J genes are TRBV6-1 and TRBJ1-2, with D perhaps matching TRBD1 (6 bases). This CDR3 region has 15 residues. V was cut by 4 bases and J by 0 bases, with 12 bases left in between. Germline V gene lookup returns CDR1 MNHNS and CDR2 SASEGT. CDR3 sequence reads: CASSARQDSNYGYTF. CDR3 DNA sequence: TGTGCCAGCAGTGCCCGACAGGATTCTAACTATGGCTACACCTTC.